This T cell receptor (beta chain) was sequenced during a study of T cell changes during pregnancy in multiple sclerosis. Clones were sequenced by immunoSEQ multiplex PCR, and TCRdb holds only the in-frame ones, with some missing. This table has some 77,000 clones, approximately 90% appearing once. CDR1 and CDR2 (germline): SNHLY, FYNNEI. J was trimmed by 8 bases and V by 8 bases; bases with no gene match: 12. The CDR3 consists of 16 residues. The sample was peripheral blood, taken before pregnancy. This receptor was identified in a female donor with multiple sclerosis, enrolled in a pregnancy study. The chain links TRBV2 to TRBJ1-6, with 10 bases identical to TRBD1. CDR3 region: CASPRDRGSRYSPLHF. The CDR3 DNA reads as TGTGCCAGCCCCCGGGACAGGGGATCTCGTTATTCACCCCTCCACTTT.